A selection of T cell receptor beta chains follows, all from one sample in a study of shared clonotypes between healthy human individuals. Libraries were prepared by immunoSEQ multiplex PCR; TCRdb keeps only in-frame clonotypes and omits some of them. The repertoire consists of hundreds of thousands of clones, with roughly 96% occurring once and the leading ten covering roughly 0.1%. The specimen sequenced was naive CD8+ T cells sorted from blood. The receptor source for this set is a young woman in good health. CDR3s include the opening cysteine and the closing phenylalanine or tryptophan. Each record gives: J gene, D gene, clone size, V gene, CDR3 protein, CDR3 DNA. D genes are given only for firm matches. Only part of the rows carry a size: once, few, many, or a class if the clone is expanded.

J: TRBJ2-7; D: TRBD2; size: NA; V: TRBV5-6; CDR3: CASSPTTLAVLYEQYF; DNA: TGTGCCAGCAGCCCCACGACACTAGCGGTTCTCTACGAGCAGTACTTC
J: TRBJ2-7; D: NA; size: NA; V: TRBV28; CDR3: CATKDRESPYEQYF; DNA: TGTGCCACCAAGGACCGAGAGTCTCCCTACGAGCAGTACTTC
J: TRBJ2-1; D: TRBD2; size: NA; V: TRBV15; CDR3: CATSRDGTSAPAGNNEQFF; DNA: TGTGCCACCAGCAGAGACGGGACTAGCGCCCCAGCCGGGAACAATGAGCAGTTCTTC
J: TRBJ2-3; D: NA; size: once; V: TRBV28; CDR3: CASSLGVGANTFFDTQYF; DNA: TGTGCCAGCAGTTTGGGTGTGGGGGCGAACACCTTCTTCGATACGCAGTATTTT
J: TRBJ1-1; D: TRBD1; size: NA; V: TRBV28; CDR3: CASKQGPNSNTEAFF; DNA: TGTGCCAGCAAACAGGGGCCTAATTCGAACACTGAAGCTTTCTTT
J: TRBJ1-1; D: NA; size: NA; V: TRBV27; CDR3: CASSLQSGLEAFF; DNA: TGTGCCAGCAGTTTACAGTCGGGCCTTGAAGCTTTCTTT
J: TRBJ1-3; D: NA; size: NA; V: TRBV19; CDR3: CASTNPDGSGNTIYF; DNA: TGTGCCAGTACCAACCCGGACGGGTCTGGAAACACCATATATTTT
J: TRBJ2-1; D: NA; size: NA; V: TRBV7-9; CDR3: CASSFGLAPSNEQFF; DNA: TGTGCCAGCAGCTTCGGACTGGCGCCTTCCAATGAGCAGTTCTTC
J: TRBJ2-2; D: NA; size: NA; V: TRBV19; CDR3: CASSIDGYTGELFF; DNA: TGTGCCAGTAGTATAGATGGGTACACCGGGGAGCTGTTTTTT
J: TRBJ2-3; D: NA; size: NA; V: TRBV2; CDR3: CASIPRDGDTQYF; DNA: TGTGCCAGCATCCCTCGCGACGGAGATACGCAGTATTTT
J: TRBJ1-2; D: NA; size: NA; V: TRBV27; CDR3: CASSGGGGYTF; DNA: TGTGCCAGCAGCGGGGGAGGTGGCTACACCTTC
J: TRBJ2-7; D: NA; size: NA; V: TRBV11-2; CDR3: CASSLITEASYEQYF; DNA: TGTGCCAGCAGCTTAATAACGGAGGCTTCCTACGAGCAGTACTTC
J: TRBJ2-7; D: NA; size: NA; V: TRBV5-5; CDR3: CASSSPLSSYEQYF; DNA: TGTGCCAGCAGCTCCCCATTGAGCTCCTACGAGCAGTACTTC
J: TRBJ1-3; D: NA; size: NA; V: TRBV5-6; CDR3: CASSFGSSGNTIYF; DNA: TGTGCCAGCAGCTTTGGGAGCTCTGGAAACACCATATATTTT
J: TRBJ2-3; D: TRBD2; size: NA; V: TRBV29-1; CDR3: CSVQRTSGRKDTQYF; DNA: TGCAGCGTCCAACGGACTAGCGGGAGGAAGGATACGCAGTATTTT
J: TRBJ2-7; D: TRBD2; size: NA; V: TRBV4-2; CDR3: CASSQDLGTSSYEQYF; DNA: TGTGCCAGCAGCCAAGATCTTGGGACTAGCTCCTACGAGCAGTACTTC
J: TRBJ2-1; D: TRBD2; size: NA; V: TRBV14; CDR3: CASSHGHGSGPSYNEQFF; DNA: TGTGCCAGCAGCCATGGCCACGGTAGCGGGCCCTCCTACAATGAGCAGTTCTTC
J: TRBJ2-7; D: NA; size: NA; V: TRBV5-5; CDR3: CASSSPNSYEQYF; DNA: TGTGCCAGCAGCTCTCCAAACTCCTACGAGCAGTACTTC
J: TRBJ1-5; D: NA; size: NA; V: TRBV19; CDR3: CASSMDGPDQPQHF; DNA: TGTGCCAGTAGTATGGATGGGCCCGATCAGCCCCAGCATTTT
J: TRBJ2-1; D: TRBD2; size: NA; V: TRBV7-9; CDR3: CASSPTTSGSNEQFF; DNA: TGTGCCAGCAGTCCCACGACTAGCGGGAGTAATGAGCAGTTCTTC
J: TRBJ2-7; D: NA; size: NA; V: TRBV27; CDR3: CASSFGGRGIYEQYF; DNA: TGTGCCAGCAGTTTTGGGGGGAGAGGGATTTACGAGCAGTACTTC
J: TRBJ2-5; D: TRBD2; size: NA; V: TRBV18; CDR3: CASSPPEIAGEQETQYF; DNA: TGTGCCAGCTCACCACCTGAAATAGCGGGAGAACAAGAGACCCAGTACTTC
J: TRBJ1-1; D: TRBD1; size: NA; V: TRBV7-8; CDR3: CASIPPGQGTNTEAFF; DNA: TGTGCCAGCATCCCACCGGGACAGGGTACGAACACTGAAGCTTTCTTT
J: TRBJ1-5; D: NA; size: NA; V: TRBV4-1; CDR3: CASSQETRRYSNQPQHF; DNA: TGCGCCAGCAGCCAAGAAACCCGCCGTTATAGCAATCAGCCCCAGCATTTT
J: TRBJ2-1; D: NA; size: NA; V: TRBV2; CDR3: CASSERGGYNEQFF; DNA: TGTGCCAGCAGTGAACGTGGGGGATACAATGAGCAGTTCTTC
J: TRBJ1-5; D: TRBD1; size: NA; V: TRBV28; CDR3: CASSWGQRNQPQHF; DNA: TGTGCCAGCAGTTGGGGACAGAGAAATCAGCCCCAGCATTTT
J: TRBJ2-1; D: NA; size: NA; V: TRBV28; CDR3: CASSPDRSEQFF; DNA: TGTGCCAGCAGCCCGGACAGATCTGAGCAGTTCTTC
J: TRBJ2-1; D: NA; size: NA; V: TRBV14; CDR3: CASSQTMGFYNEQFF; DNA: TGTGCCAGCAGCCAAACTATGGGCTTCTACAATGAGCAGTTCTTC
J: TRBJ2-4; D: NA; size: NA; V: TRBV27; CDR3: CASSLSGDRVAMAKNIQYF; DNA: TGTGCCAGCAGTCTCTCAGGGGATCGTGTTGCAATGGCCAAAAACATTCAGTACTTC
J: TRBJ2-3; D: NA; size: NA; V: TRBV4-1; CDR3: CASSQTPPGYETDTQYF; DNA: TGCGCCAGCAGCCAAACGCCGCCGGGGTACGAAACAGATACGCAGTATTTT
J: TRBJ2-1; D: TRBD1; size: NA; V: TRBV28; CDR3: CASSLDRGPFNEQFF; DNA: TGTGCCAGCAGTCTAGACAGGGGACCCTTCAATGAGCAGTTCTTC
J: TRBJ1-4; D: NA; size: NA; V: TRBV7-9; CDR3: CASSLAGVNEKLFF; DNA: TGTGCCAGCAGCTTGGCAGGGGTGAATGAAAAACTGTTTTTT
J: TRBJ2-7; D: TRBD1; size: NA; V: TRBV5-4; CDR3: CASSKGDRSYEQYF; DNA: TGTGCCAGCAGCAAAGGGGACAGATCCTACGAGCAGTACTTC
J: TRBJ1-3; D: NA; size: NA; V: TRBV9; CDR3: CASSVVAGLGNTIYF; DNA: TGTGCCAGCAGCGTAGTAGCAGGGCTTGGAAACACCATATATTTT
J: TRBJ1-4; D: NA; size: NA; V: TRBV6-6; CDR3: CASSLSGTANEKLFF; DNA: TGTGCCAGCAGTTTATCCGGGACGGCTAATGAAAAACTGTTTTTT
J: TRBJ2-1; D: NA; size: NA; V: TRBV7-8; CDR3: CASSLTEYNEQFF; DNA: TGTGCCAGCAGCTTGACAGAATACAATGAGCAGTTCTTC
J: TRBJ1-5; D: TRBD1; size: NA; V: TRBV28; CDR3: CASSVEQGAFNQPQHF; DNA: TGTGCCAGCAGTGTAGAACAGGGGGCCTTCAATCAGCCCCAGCATTTT
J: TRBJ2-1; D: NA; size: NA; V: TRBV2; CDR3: CASCLGGSEQFF; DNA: TGTGCCAGCTGTCTCGGTGGAAGTGAGCAGTTCTTC
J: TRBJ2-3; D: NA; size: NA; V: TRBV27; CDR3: CASSPIWGSTDTQYF; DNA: TGTGCCAGCAGTCCAATATGGGGTAGCACAGATACGCAGTATTTT
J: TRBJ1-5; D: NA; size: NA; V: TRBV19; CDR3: CASSHITFGDQPQHF; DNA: TGTGCCAGTAGTCACATTACTTTTGGGGATCAGCCCCAGCATTTT
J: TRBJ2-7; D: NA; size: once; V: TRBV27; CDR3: CASSGLGYASYEQYF; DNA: TGTGCCAGCTCGGGCCTGGGTTACGCGTCCTACGAGCAGTACTTC
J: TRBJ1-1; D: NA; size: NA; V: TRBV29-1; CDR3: CSVDQGGTEAFF; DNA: TGCAGCGTTGATCAGGGTGGGACTGAAGCTTTCTTT
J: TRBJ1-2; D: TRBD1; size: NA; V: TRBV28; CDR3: CASSLVDRGLGGYTF; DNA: TGTGCCAGCAGTTTAGTGGACAGGGGGCTCGGTGGCTACACCTTC
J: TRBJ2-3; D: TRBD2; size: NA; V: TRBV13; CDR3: CASSYFGGRDTQYF; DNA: TGTGCCAGCAGTTACTTCGGGGGGAGGGATACGCAGTATTTT
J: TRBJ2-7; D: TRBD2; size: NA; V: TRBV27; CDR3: CASSYGGHGGGEQYF; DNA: TGTGCCAGCAGTTACGGAGGTCACGGCGGGGGGGAGCAGTACTTC
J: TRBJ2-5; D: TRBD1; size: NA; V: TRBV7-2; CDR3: CASSPHPPGQGQQETQYF; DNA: TGTGCCAGCAGCCCACATCCACCGGGACAGGGCCAACAAGAGACCCAGTACTTC
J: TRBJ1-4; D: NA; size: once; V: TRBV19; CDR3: CASSIMDSLNEKLFF; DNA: TGTGCCAGTAGTATAATGGACAGCCTTAATGAAAAACTGTTTTTT
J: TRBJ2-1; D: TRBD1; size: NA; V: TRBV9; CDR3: CASSARDRAYNEQFF; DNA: TGTGCCAGCAGCGCTCGGGACAGAGCTTACAATGAGCAGTTCTTC
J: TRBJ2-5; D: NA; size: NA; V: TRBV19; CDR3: CASSRGETQYF; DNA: TGTGCCAGTAGTCGGGGAGAGACCCAGTACTTC
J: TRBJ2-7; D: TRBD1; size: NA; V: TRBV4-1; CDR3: CASSSAGQGIDEQYF; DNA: TGCGCCAGCAGCTCCGCAGGACAGGGAATCGACGAGCAGTACTTC